These 15 T cell receptor beta chains were all obtained from the same sample, sequenced in a study of cytomegalovirus exposure and HLA in healthy donors. The PCR made use of 60 Vbeta and 13 Jbeta primers. Only in-frame clones appear in the TCRdb table, and some are missing; sequencing was by immunoSEQ multiplex PCR. The table shows some 98,000 clones, with around 80% occurring only once. Sample: PBMCs. All receptors come from a middle-aged man in good health and CMV-seronegative.

Only a few counts were recorded for this clone. This chain uses TRBV6-6 with TRBJ1-1; 10 bases line up with TRBD1. Germline V gives CDR1 MNHNY, CDR2 SVGAGI (reference sequence). Trimming cost V 6 bases and J 7 bases; bases outside gene matches: 8. The CDR3 has 14 amino acids. CDR3: CASRDRGSSLEAFF. CDR3 DNA sequence: TGTGCCAGCAGGGACAGGGGGTCTTCCCTTGAAGCTTTCTTT.

The CDR3 DNA reads as TGTGCAAGTCGCCCACCCCCCCAGGGAAACACTGAAGCTTTCTTT. The encoded protein is CASRPPPQGNTEAFF. This sequence joins TRBV12-2 and TRBJ1-1; TRBD1, the table's D call, lacks a check against the DNA. TRBV12-2 has pseudogene status. The CDR3 sequence is 15 residues long.

The rearrangement joins TRBV6-6 to TRBJ2-2, with a weak D call TRBD1 (5 bases). Germline V CDR1 and CDR2: MNHNY, SVGAGI (reference sequence). Deletions cut 6 bases from V and 5 bases from J, with 16 bases between. The CDR3 has 15 residues. As DNA, the CDR3 is TGTGCCAGCAGCATTCAGGCAGGGAAGACCGGGGAGCTGTTTTTT. It codes for CASSIQAGKTGELFF.

Written as DNA, the CDR3 is TGTGCCAGCAGCGAAACACAGGGGGCTAACGGGGAGCTGTTTTTT. Translating it yields CASSETQGANGELFF. The V gene is TRBV7-7, the J gene TRBJ2-2; 9 positions match TRBD1. CDR1 is SSHAT, CDR2 FNYEAQ, per germline (reference sequence). Trimming at V came to 5 bases and at J to 7 bases, leaving 8 bases not matched to a gene. The CDR3 spans 15 residues.

This chain joins TRBV4-1 and TRBJ2-1, with TRBD1 as a possible D gene (6 bases). The germline CDR1 and CDR2 sequences are MGHRA and YSYEKL. The CDR3 consists of 19 residues. Trimming shortened V by 5 bases and J by 7 bases, and 30 bases separated the two germline ends. CDR3 sequence reads: CASSATRSELGGLKNEQFF. CDR3 in DNA: TGCGCCAGCAGCGCAACAAGGTCCGAACTTGGGGGCCTCAAAAATGAGCAGTTCTTC.

The rearrangement links TRBV7-3 to TRBJ2-1, with TRBD1 as a possible D gene (5 bases). V was pared by 4 bases and J by 6 bases, with 16 bases between. CDR3 length: 15 residues. Germline loops: CDR1 SGHTA, CDR2 FQGTGA. The CDR3 sequence: CASSSNGADFNEQFF. CDR3 sequence (DNA): TGTGCCAGCAGCTCGAATGGGGCCGACTTCAATGAGCAGTTCTTC. Using reference TRBV7-3 and TRBJ2-1 for the parts outside the CDR3, the full variable domain is GAGVSQTPSNKVTEKGKYVELRCDPISGHTALYWYRQSLGQGPEFLIYFQGTGAADDSGLPNDRFFAVRPEGSVSTLKIQRTERGDSAVYLCASSSNGADFNEQFFGPGTRLTVL.

The chain has TRBV7-8 and TRBJ2-1; D call uncertain. This CDR3 has 14 amino acids. Germline-derived CDR1 and CDR2 are SGHVS and FQNEAQ. With 3 bases removed from V and 4 bases from J, the gap between germline ends came to 10 bases. CDR3 protein: CASSFRGSYNEQFF. The CDR3, as DNA: TGTGCCAGCAGCTTCCGCGGATCTTACAATGAGCAGTTCTTC.

The chain links TRBV4-1 to TRBJ1-5; D ambiguous. The CDR3 is 14 residues long. Between the trimmed V and J ends, which lost 4 bases and 0 bases, there was a span of 7 bases. Germline V lookup: CDR1 MGHRA, CDR2 YSYEKL. The CDR3 is CASSLRHSNQPQHF. DNA of the CDR3: TGCGCCAGCAGCCTCCGACATAGCAATCAGCCCCAGCATTTT.

This chain joins TRBV5-1 and TRBJ1-6, with D possibly matching TRBD1 (5 bases). Per germline, CDR1 SGHRS and CDR2 YFSETQ. The CDR3 totals 14 residues. V lost 6 bases and J 10 bases, leaving 17 bases between the germline ends. CDR3 nucleotide sequence: TGCGCCAGCACCCCGGAGGGGCTGGGCTCACCCCTCCACTTT. Protein product: CASTPEGLGSPLHF.

V and J are TRBV2 and TRBJ2-3; maybe TRBD1 (6 bases). With 10 bases removed from V and 0 bases from J, the gap between germline ends came to 14 bases. The CDR3 is made up of 14 amino acids. Germline V gene sequence: CDR1 SNHLY, CDR2 FYNNEI. The CDR3 region has the DNA TGTGCCATCCGAGGGGGTATTAGCACAGATACGCAGTATTTT. Translation: CAIRGGISTDTQYF.

The chain couples TRBV7-8 to TRBJ1-6, with 9 bases aligning to TRBD1. CDR1 and CDR2 from the germline V gene are SGHVS and FQNEAQ. V gave up 1 base and J gave up 1 base; unmatched junction bases: 11. The CDR3 is 20 residues long. DNA of the CDR3: TGTGCCAGCAGCTTAGTTTCGGGACAGGGCTTAGTATCCTATAATTCACCCCTCCACTTT. It specifies CASSLVSGQGLVSYNSPLHF. Full variable domain (missing parts from reference TRBV7-8 and TRBJ1-6): GAGVSQSPRYKVAKRGQDVALRCDPISGHVSLFWYQQALGQGPEFLTYFQNEAQLDKSGLPSDRFFAERPEGSVSTLKIQRTQQEDSAVYLCASSLVSGQGLVSYNSPLHFGNGTRLTVT.

This chain joins TRBV6-1 and TRBJ1-5, with TRBD1 matching over 7 bases. The CDR3 has 16 residues. CDR1 and CDR2 (germline): MNHNS, SASEGT. V dropped 3 bases and J dropped 4; count of bases not matched to a gene: 9. The CDR3 DNA follows: TGTGCCAGCAGTGACCCGGGACAGCCTCTTAATCAGCCCCAGCATTTT. Residues: CASSDPGQPLNQPQHF.

The chain employs TRBV5-1 and TRBJ2-7; 10 bases are a match to TRBD1. Trimming took 5 bases from V and 3 from J; bases not matched to a gene: 8. The germline V gene has CDR1 SGHRS and CDR2 YFSETQ. The CDR3 length is 15 residues. The CDR3 region is CASSPGTGVFYEQYF. The DNA for the CDR3 is TGCGCCAGCAGTCCCGGGACAGGGGTCTTCTACGAGCAGTACTTC.

The CDR3 DNA reads TGTGCCAGCAGCTTGGGCAGTGCCAACACCGGGGAGCTGTTTTTT. Translating gives CASSLGSANTGELFF. The rearrangement uses TRBV5-6 and TRBJ2-2, with D unclear. Trimming cost V 0 bases and J 2 bases, with 8 bases left between them. Germline-derived CDR1 and CDR2 are SGHDT and YYEEEE. This CDR3 has 15 residues.

This chain links TRBV10-1 with TRBJ1-1; TRBD1 agrees at 10 bases. The V gene's germline CDR1 is WNHNN and CDR2 SYGVQD (reference sequence). The CDR3 runs 12 residues. Trimming at V came to 6 bases and at J to 7 bases, leaving 2 bases not matched to a gene. CDR3 nucleotide sequence: TGCGCCAGCAGGGACAGGGGGGGTGAAGCTTTCTTT. Its protein is CASRDRGGEAFF.